Given below is one TCR beta chain in context. Its antigen is unknown. Libraries were prepared by immunoSEQ multiplex PCR; TCRdb keeps only in-frame clonotypes and omits some of them. The top ten clones hold 5% to 6.5% of a sample with 25,000 to 35,000 clones, 60% to 80% of them seen once. The data originate from a study of T cell clonotyping in hematopoietic cell transplantation. Study in general: Recipient samples before transplant were obtained post-cytoreduction.

Study-level results: Recipient TCR diversity dropped after transplant; expanded clonotypes rose from day 30 to 180. Cells were unsorted, so CD4 and CD8 contributions were not separated.

Time point in this sample: recipient sample about 28 days before transplant, after cytoreduction. Samples: about 28 days before transplant, then days 30, 100 and 180 after. Between the trimmed V and J ends, which lost 0 bases and 6 bases, there was a span of 14 bases. This CDR3 has 16 amino acids. The germline gives CDR1 SGHDN, CDR2 FVKESK. The sequencing used peripheral blood mononuclear cells, collected before stem cell transplant. The TCR sequence derives from a man aged 50 to 59 with myelodysplastic syndrome. Some clones in this sample may be carry-over from other donors' samples. The chain combines TRBV14 with TRBJ2-2; a possible D gene is TRBD2 (5 bases). The chain's CDR3 is CASSQDPFGEPGELFF. The DNA of the CDR3 is TGTGCCAGCAGCCAAGACCCCTTCGGGGAGCCCGGGGAGCTGTTTTTT.